Shown below are 4 T cell receptor beta chains from a single sample sequenced in a study of cytomegalovirus exposure and HLA in healthy donors. PCR was performed using 60 Vbeta and 13 Jbeta primers. The method was immunoSEQ multiplex PCR; TCRdb's version includes in-frame clones alone and lacks a portion of them. The sample consists of around 150,000 clones, more than 75% of them appearing once. The sample taken for sequencing was PBMCs. Receptors were obtained from a woman between 45 and 65 years old in good health and CMV-seropositive.

V is TRBV4-2 and J is TRBJ2-7, with TRBD2 matching 11 bases. The CDR3 is 16 residues long. The ends lost 0 bases at V and 6 bases at J; junction bases unmatched: 7. CDR1 is LGHNA and CDR2 is YNFKEQ in the germline V gene. CDR3 residues: CASSQDPGLAGIEQYF. In DNA form, the CDR3 reads TGTGCCAGCAGCCAAGATCCCGGACTAGCGGGCATCGAGCAGTACTTC.

The gene calls are TRBV28 and TRBJ1-2; tentative D call: TRBD1 (6 bases). Trimming took off 2 bases at V and 4 bases at J, with 14 bases between the two ends. Germline assignment: CDR1 MDHEN and CDR2 SYDVKM. The CDR3 covers 15 residues. The CDR3 loop is CASSLVAQGIYGYTF. The CDR3 DNA is TGTGCCAGCAGTTTAGTAGCACAGGGAATCTATGGCTACACCTTC.

V is TRBV10-3 and J is TRBJ1-5; possibly TRBD1 for D (5 bases). The CDR3 covers 16 residues. Trimming stripped 2 bases from V and 7 bases from J, with 18 bases between. Germline loops: CDR1 ENHRY, CDR2 SYGVKD. The CDR3 loop is CAISETGPGGRQPQHF. The CDR3 coding sequence is TGTGCCATCAGTGAGACGGGACCGGGAGGTCGGCAGCCCCAGCATTTT.

This clone was counted a single time. Here the CDR3 reads CASSLVVGQPQHF. For the CDR3, the DNA is TGTGCCAGCAGTTTAGTAGTGGGCCAGCCCCAGCATTTT. The chain couples TRBV27 to TRBJ1-5; D is uncertain. The V gene's germline CDR1 is MNHEY and CDR2 SMNVEV (reference sequence). The V end was cut by 2 bases, the J end by 7 bases, with 9 bases between. The CDR3 contains 13 residues.